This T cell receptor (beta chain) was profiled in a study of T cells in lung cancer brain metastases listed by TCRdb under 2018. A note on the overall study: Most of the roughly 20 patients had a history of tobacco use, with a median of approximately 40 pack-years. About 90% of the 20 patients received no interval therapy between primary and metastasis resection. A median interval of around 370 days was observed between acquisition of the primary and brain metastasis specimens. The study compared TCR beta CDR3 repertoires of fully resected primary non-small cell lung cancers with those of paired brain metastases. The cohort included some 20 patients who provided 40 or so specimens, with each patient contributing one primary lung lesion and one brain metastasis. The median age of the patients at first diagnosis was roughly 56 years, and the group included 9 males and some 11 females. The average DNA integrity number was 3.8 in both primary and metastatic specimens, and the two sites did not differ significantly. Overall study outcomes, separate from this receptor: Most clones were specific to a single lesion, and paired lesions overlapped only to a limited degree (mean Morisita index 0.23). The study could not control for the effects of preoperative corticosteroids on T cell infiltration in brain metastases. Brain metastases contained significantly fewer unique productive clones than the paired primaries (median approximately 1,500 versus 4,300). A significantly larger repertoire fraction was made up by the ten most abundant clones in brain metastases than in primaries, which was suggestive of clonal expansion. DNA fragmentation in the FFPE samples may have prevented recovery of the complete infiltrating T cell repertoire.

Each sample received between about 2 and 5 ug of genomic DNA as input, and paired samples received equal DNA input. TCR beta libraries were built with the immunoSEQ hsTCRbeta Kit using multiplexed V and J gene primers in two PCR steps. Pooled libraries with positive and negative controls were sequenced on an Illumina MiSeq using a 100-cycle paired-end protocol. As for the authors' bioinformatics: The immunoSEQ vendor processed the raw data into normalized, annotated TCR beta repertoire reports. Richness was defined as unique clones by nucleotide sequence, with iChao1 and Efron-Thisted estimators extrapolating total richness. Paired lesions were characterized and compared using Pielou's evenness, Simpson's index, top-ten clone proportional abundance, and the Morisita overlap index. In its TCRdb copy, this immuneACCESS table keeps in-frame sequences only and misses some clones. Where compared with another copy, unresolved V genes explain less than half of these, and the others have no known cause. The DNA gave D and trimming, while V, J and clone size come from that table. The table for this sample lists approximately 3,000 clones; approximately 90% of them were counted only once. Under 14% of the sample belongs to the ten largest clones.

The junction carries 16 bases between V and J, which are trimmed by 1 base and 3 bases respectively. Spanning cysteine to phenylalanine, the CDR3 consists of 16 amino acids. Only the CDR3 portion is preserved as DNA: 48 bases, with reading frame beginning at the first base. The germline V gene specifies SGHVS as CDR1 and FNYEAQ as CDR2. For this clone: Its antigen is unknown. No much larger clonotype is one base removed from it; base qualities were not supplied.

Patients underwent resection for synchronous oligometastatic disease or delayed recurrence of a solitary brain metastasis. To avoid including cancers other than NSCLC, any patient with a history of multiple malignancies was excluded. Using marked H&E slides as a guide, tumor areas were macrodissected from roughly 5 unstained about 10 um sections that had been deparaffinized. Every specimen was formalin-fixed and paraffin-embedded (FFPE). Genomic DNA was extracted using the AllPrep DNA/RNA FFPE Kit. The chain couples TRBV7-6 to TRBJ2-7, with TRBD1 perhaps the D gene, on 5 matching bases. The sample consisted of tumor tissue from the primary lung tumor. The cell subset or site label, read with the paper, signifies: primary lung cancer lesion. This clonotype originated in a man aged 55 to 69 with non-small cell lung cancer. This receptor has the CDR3 CASSLEAGHASYEQYF. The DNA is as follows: TGTGCCAGCAGCTTAGAAGCCGGACACGCGAGCTACGAGCAGTACTTC.